The present T cell receptor (beta chain) was sequenced within a study of human T cells and chemical hapten exposure. Findings and limits, study-wide: With DPC sensitization, TCRs exceeding 1 in 1000 frequency showed no change. While controls formed fewer of them, expanded TCRs formed significantly more large CDR3 similarity clusters.

Noted time point: patch test 3, about 24 weeks after DPC sensitization. Treatment defined: therapeutic diphenylcyclopropenone sensitization with weekly scalp DPC. The template was total RNA from unfractionated whole blood. CDR1 is MDHEN and CDR2 is SYDVKM in the germline V gene. Trimming took off 6 bases at V and 7 bases at J, with 13 bases between the two ends. This CDR3 region has 13 residues. The sample holds many counts of this clonotype. What it binds is unknown. TCRdb independently ran MiXCR on the RACE reads; one entry per CDR3 protein. The sample holds over 30,000 distinct CDR3 sequences; 8% to 10% are singletons and the top ten take 20% to 30%.

The sequences come from whole blood, collected in connection with sensitization to the hapten diphenylcyclopropenone (DPC). The receptor was derived from a man aged 45-65 years with alopecia areata. Some clones in this sample may be carry-over from other donors' samples. J is TRBJ2-1 and V is TRBV28, with D possibly called TRBD1 or TRBD2 (6 bases each). The CDR3 loop reads CASRGGLWNEQFF. Written as DNA, the CDR3 is TGTGCCAGCAGGGGGGGCCTGTGGAATGAGCAGTTCTTC.